One sample yielded the 7 T cell receptor beta chains listed below, sequenced in a study of shared clonotypes between healthy human individuals. This table comes from immunoSEQ multiplex PCR, and its TCRdb copy is limited to in-frame clones, with some not included. The sample includes hundreds of thousands of clones, 77% of them seen just once. The sample taken for sequencing was PBMCs. The receptor set was obtained from a woman aged 40 to 50 in good health. Some clones in this sample may be carry-over from other donors' samples.

The chain's CDR3 is CASSLGRENTEAFF. CDR3 in DNA: TGTGCCAGCTCACTGGGACGGGAGAACACTGAAGCTTTCTTT. The gene calls are TRBV18 and TRBJ1-1; D is possibly TRBD1 (5 bases). The CDR3 spans 14 residues. Between the trimmed V and J ends, which lost 4 bases and 1 base, there was a span of 10 bases. Germline CDR1 KGHSH, CDR2 LQKENI.

Regarding this clone: A far larger clone is only one base removed, so a read error is likely. This sample also contains other DNA sequences that code for the same CDR3. The chain is built from TRBV27 and TRBJ1-1, with a tentative D call TRBD1 (5 bases). There are 15 residues in the CDR3. Germline CDR1 MNHEY, CDR2 SMNVEV (reference sequence). The CDR3: CASSLRTPMNTEAFF. As DNA, the CDR3 is TGTGCCAGCAGTTTACGGACACCCATGAACACTGAAGCCTTCTTT.

This clone was counted between two and nine times. Here the CDR3 reads CAWSIGPYGYTF. In nucleotides, the CDR3 is TGTGCCTGGAGTATAGGCCCCTATGGCTACACCTTC. This chain uses TRBV30 with TRBJ1-2; D gene unclear. CDR1 is GTSNPN, CDR2 SVGIG, per germline (reference sequence). The CDR3 totals 12 residues. Trimming pared 2 bases from V and 4 bases from J, leaving 8 bases between.

The chain uses TRBV6-6 and TRBJ2-5, with D maybe TRBD1 (7 bases). Between the trimmed V and J ends, which lost 0 bases and 5 bases, there was a span of 13 bases. Germline V CDR1 and CDR2: MNHNY, SVGAGI (reference sequence). The CDR3 runs 15 residues. This CDR3 reads CASSYSGRGVETQYF. CDR3 nucleotides: TGTGCCAGCAGTTACTCGGGCAGGGGGGTCGAGACCCAGTACTTC.

The chain joins TRBV7-9 to TRBJ2-5, with 11 bases that match TRBD2. Germline V gene sequence: CDR1 SEHNR, CDR2 FQNEAQ (reference sequence). CDR3 length equals 16 residues. The ends lost 5 bases at V and 3 bases at J; junction bases unmatched: 8. The CDR3 sequence is CASSSGLAGLEETQYF. In DNA, the CDR3 is TGTGCCAGCAGCAGCGGACTAGCGGGCCTTGAAGAGACCCAGTACTTC.

The V call is TRBV19, the J call TRBJ2-4, with D possibly being TRBD1 (6 bases). Trimming stripped 1 base from V and 0 bases from J, with 16 bases between. Germline V gene sequence: CDR1 LNHDA, CDR2 SQIVND (reference sequence). The CDR3 contains 18 residues. This chain's CDR3 is CASSIGRTAKLAKNIQYF. In DNA, the CDR3 is TGTGCCAGTAGTATAGGTAGGACAGCGAAACTAGCCAAAAACATTCAGTACTTC.

V usage is TRBV6-1 and J usage is TRBJ1-1, with D hard to call. The V gene lost 2 bases and the J gene lost 1 base, with 5 bases spanning the gap. The CDR3 runs 13 residues. Germline CDR1 is MNHNS and CDR2 is SASEGT. CDR3 sequence reads: CASSETWNTEAFF. The CDR3 DNA reads as TGTGCCAGCAGTGAAACATGGAACACTGAAGCTTTCTTT.